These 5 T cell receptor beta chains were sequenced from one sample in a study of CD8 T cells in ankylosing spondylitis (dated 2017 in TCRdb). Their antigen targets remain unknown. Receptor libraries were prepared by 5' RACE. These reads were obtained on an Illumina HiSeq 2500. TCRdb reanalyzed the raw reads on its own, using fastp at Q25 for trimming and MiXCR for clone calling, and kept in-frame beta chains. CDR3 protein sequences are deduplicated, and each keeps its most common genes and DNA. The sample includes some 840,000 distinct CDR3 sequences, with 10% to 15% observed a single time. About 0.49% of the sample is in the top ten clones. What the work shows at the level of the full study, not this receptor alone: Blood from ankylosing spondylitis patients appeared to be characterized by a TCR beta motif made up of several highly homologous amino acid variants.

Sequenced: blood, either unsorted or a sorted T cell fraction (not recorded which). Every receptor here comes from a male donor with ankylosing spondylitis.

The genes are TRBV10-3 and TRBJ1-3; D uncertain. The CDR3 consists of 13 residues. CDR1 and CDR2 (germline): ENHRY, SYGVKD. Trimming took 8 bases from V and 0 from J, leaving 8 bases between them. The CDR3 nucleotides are TGTGCCATCGGGCCCGACTCTGGAAACACCATATATTTT. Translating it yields CAIGPDSGNTIYF.

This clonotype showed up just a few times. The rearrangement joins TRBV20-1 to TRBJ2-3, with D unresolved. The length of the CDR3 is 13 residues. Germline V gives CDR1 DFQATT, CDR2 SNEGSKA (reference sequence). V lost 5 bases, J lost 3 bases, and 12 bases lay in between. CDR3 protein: CSALLSVTDTQYF. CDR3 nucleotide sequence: TGCAGTGCTCTCCTCTCCGTGACAGATACGCAGTATTTT.

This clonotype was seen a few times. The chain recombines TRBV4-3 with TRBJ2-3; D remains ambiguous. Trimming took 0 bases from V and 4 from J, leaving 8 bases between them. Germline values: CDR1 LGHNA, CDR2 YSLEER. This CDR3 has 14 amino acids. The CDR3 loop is CASSQDSVSDTQYF. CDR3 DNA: TGCGCCAGCAGCCAAGATTCCGTCTCAGATACGCAGTATTTT.

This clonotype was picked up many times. CDR3 DNA: TGCAGCGCCCTAACCTGGGATCTGAACACTGAAGCTTTCTTT. Translated, it gives CSALTWDLNTEAFF. V usage is TRBV29-1 and J usage is TRBJ1-1; D is undetermined. Germline V lookup: CDR1 SQVTM, CDR2 ANQGSEA. The CDR3 runs 14 residues. The V end lost 7 bases, the J end lost 0 bases, and 15 bases lay between the germline ends.

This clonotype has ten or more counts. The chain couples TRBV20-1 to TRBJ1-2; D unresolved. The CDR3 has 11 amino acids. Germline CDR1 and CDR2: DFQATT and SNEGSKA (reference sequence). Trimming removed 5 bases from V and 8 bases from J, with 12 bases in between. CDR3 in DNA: TGCAGTGCTGGGATCCGATGGGGCTACACCTTC. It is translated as CSAGIRWGYTF.